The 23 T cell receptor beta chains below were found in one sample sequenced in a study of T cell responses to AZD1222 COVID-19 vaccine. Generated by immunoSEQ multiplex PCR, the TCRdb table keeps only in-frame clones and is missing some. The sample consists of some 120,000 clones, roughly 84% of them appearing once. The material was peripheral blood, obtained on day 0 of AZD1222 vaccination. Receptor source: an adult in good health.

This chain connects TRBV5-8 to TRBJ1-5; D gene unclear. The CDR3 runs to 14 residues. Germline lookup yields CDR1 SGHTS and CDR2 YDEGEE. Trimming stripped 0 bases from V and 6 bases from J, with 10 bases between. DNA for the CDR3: TGTGCCAGCAGCTTGGTCGCGGAGGGTCAGCCCCAGCATTTT. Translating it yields CASSLVAEGQPQHF.

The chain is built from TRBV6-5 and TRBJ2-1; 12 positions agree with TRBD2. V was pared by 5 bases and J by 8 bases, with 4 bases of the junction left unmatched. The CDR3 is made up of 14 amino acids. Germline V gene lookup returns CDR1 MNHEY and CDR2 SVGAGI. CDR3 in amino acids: CASSTSGRTDEQFF. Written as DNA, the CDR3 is TGTGCCAGCAGTACTAGCGGGAGGACGGATGAGCAGTTCTTC.

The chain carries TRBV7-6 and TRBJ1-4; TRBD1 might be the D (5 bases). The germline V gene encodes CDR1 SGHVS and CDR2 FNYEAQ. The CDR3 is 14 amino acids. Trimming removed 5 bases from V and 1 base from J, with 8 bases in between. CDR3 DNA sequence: TGTGCCAGCAGCCTAGGGGAAACTAATGAAAAACTGTTTTTT. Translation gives CASSLGETNEKLFF.

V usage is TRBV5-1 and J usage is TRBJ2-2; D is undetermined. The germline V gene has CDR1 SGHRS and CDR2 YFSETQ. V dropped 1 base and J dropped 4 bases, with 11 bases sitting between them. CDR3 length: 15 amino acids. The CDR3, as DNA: TGCGCCAGCAGCTTGAGCGAGAGAGGCACCGGGGAGCTGTTTTTT. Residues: CASSLSERGTGELFF.

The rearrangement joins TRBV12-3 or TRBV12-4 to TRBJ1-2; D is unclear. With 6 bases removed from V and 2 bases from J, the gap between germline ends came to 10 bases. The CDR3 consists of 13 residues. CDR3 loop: CASRLSLNYGYTF. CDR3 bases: TGTGCCAGCAGATTATCCCTGAACTATGGCTACACCTTC.

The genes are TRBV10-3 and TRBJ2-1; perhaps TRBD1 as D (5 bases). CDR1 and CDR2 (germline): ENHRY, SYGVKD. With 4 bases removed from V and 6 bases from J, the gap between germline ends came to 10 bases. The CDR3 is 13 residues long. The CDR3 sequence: CAISVGLINEQFF. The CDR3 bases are TGTGCCATCAGTGTGGGGCTTATCAATGAGCAGTTCTTC.

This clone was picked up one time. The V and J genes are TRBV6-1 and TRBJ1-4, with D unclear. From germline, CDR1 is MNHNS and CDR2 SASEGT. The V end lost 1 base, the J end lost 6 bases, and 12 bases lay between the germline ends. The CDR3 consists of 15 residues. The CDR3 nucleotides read TGTGCCAGCAGTGAAGGTGTTCGAGAGGATGAAAAACTGTTTTTT. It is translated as CASSEGVREDEKLFF.

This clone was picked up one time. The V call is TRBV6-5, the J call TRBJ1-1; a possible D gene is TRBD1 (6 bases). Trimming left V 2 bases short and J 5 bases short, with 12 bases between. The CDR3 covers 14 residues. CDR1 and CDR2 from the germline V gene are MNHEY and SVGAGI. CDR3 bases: TGTGCCAGCAGTTACGAGACAGGACCGACTGAAGCTTTCTTT. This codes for CASSYETGPTEAFF.

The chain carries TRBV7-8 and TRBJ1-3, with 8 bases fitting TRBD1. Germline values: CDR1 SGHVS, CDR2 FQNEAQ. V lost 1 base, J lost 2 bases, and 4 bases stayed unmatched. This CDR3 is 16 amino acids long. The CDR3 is CASSLGWTGTGNTIYF. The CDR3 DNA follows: TGTGCCAGCAGCTTAGGCTGGACAGGGACTGGAAACACCATATATTTT.

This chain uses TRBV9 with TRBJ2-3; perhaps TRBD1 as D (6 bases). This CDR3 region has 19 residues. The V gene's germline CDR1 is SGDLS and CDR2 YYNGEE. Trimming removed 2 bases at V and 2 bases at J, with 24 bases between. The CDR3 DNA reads TGTGCCAGCAGCGTTTTGCCCCTGGGACACCCTGGAGTCACAGATACGCAGTATTTT. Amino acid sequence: CASSVLPLGHPGVTDTQYF.

CDR3 sequence: CATSRDRPPKAFF. Written as DNA, the CDR3 is TGTGCCACCAGCAGAGATCGACCTCCGAAAGCTTTCTTT. This chain connects TRBV15 to TRBJ1-1; no reliable D call. V gave up 0 bases and J gave up 9 bases, with 11 bases separating them. The CDR3 covers 13 residues. Per germline, CDR1 LNHNV and CDR2 YYDKDF (reference sequence).

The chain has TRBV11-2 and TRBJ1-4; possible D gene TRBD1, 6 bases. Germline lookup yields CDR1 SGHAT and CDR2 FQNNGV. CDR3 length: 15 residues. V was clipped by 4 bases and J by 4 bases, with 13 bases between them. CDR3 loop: CASSSTGRFNEKLFF. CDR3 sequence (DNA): TGTGCCAGCAGCTCTACAGGGCGCTTTAATGAAAAACTGTTTTTT.

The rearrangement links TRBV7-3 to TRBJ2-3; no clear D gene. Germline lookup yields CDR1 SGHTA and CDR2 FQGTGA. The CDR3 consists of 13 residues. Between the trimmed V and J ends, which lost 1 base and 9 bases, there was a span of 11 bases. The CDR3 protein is CASSLSISGTQYF. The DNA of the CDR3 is TGTGCCAGCAGCTTAAGTATCAGTGGCACGCAGTATTTT.

CDR3 sequence reads: CASISLVLSTDTQYF. In nucleotides, the CDR3 is TGTGCCAGCATTTCACTAGTACTAAGCACAGATACGCAGTATTTT. This rearrangement joins TRBV2 to TRBJ2-3, with D possibly being TRBD2 (5 bases). Per the germline V gene, CDR1 is SNHLY and CDR2 is FYNNEI. The CDR3 consists of 15 residues. The V gene lost 7 bases and the J gene lost 0 bases, with 14 bases spanning the gap. Based on the CDR3 plus reference TRBV2 and TRBJ2-3, the full variable domain is EPEVTQTPSHQVTQMGQEVILRCVPISNHLYFYWYRQILGQKVEFLVSFYNNEISEKSEIFDDQFSVERPDGSNFTLKIRSTKLEDSAMYFCASISLVLSTDTQYFGPGTRLTVL.

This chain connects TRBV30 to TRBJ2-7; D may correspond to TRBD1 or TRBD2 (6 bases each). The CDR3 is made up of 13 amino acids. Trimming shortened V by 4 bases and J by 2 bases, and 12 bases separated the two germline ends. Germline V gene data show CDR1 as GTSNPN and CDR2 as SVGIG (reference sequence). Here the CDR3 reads CAWTPGGTYEQYF. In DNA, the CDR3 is TGTGCCTGGACCCCCGGGGGCACCTACGAGCAGTACTTC.

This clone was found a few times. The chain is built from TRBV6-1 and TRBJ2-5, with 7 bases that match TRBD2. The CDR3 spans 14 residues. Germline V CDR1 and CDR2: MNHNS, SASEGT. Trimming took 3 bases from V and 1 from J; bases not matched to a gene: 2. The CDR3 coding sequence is TGTGCCAGCAGTGACACGGGGGGCCAAGAGACCCAGTACTTC. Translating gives CASSDTGGQETQYF.

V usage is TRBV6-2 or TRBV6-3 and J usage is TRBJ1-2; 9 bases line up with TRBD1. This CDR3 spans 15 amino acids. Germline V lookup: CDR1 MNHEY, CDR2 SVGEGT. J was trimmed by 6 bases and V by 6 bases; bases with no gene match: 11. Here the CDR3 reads CASSLIPTGGDGYTF. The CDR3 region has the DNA TGTGCCAGCAGCCTAATCCCGACAGGGGGGGATGGCTACACCTTC.

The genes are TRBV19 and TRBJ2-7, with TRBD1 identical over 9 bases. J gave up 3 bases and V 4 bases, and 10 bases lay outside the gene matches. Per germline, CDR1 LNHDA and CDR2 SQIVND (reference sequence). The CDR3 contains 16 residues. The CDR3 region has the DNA TGTGCCAGTAGTACTTTTTGGACAGGGGACGGCTACGAGCAGTACTTC. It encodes CASSTFWTGDGYEQYF.

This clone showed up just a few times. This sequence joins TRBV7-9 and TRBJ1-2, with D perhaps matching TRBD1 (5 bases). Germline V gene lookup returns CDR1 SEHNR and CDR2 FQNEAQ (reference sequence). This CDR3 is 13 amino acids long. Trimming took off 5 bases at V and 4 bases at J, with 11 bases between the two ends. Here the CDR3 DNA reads TGTGCCAGCAGCCCCTCCGGGACCTATGGCTACACCTTC. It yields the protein CASSPSGTYGYTF. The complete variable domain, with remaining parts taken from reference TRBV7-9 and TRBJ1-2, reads DTGVSQNPRHKITKRGQNVTFRCDPISEHNRLYWYRQTLGQGPEFLTYFQNEAQLEKSRLLSDRFSAERPKGSFSTLEIQRTEQGDSAMYLCASSPSGTYGYTFGSGTRLTVV.

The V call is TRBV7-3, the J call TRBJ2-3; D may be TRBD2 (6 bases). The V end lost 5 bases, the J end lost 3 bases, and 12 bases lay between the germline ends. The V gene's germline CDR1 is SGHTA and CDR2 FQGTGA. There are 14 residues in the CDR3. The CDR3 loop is CASSTKDYTDTQYF. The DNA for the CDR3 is TGTGCCAGCAGCACGAAGGACTATACAGATACGCAGTATTTT.

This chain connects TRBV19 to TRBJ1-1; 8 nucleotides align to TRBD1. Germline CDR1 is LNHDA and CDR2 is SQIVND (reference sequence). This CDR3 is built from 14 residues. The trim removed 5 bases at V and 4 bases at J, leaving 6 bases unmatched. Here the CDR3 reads CASSDYRGGTEAFF. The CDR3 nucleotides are TGTGCCAGTAGTGACTACAGGGGGGGCACTGAAGCTTTCTTT.

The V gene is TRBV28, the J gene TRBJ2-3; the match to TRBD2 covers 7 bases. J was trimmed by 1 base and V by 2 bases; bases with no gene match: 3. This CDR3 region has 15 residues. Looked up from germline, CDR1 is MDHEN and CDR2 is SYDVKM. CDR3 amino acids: CASSLAGAGTDTQYF. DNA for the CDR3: TGTGCCAGCAGTTTAGCGGGAGCCGGCACAGATACGCAGTATTTT. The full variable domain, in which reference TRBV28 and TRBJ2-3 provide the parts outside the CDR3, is DVKVTQSSRYLVKRTGEKVFLECVQDMDHENMFWYRQDPGLGLRLIYFSYDVKMKEKGDIPEGYSVSREKKERFSLILESASTNQTSMYLCASSLAGAGTDTQYFGPGTRLTVL.

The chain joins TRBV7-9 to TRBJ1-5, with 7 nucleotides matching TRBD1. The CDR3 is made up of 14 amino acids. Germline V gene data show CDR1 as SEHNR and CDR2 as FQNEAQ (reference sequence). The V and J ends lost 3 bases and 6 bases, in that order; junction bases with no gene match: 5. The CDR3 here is CASSLGQGVQPQHF. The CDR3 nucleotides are TGTGCCAGCAGCTTGGGCCAGGGGGTTCAGCCCCAGCATTTT.